This T cell receptor beta chain originates from a study of CD8+ T cells in alopecia areata. Study in general: For the treated group, dosing was oral tofacitinib at 5 to 10 mg twice daily. Tofacitinib exposure lasted 6 to 18 months, followed by 6 months off drug. Study-level points and caveats: Expanded CD8+ clones among the top 100, as well as scalp clonality, were significantly decreased by tofacitinib. Clonality was higher in lesional than normal scalp, especially in alopecia totalis/universalis.

This CDR3 is built from 13 residues. V gave up 4 bases and J gave up 4 bases, with 10 bases separating them. Germline CDR1 and CDR2: MNHNY and SVGAGI (reference sequence). Treatment here: oral pan-JAK inhibitor, 5-10 mg twice daily. Isolated RNA was reverse transcribed into cDNA used as the sequencing template. Here immunoSEQ multiplex PCR was the method, and the copy in TCRdb shows in-frame clones only, minus some. This sample yields roughly 110,000 clones, of which around 50% are seen a single time; over 9% belongs to the top ten. On this clone: The antigen remains undetermined.

Material: CD8+ T cells sorted from blood, obtained at week 24, from a patient treated with tofacitinib. This receptor was taken from a human donor with alopecia areata. This chain links TRBV6-6 with TRBJ1-2; D possibly corresponds to TRBD1 (6 bases). For the CDR3, the DNA is TGTGCCAGCAGTTCCCGGACAGCCTATGGCTACACCTTC. Translating it yields CASSSRTAYGYTF.